The clone carrying this T cell receptor beta chain was picked up one time. The junction differs from germline at one of its ends, possibly a read error. Primers: 60 Vbeta forward and 13 Jbeta reverse. The table came from immunoSEQ multiplex PCR; TCRdb's copy has only in-frame clones and leaves some out. The profile covers 99,000 or so clones, with approximately 82% appearing a single time and roughly 3.5% taken by the ten largest. This specimen belongs to a study of cytomegalovirus exposure and HLA in healthy donors. In the study overall: The early release's HLA-typed donors yielded some 85 million unique TCRs.

This CDR3 contains 14 residues. Germline V CDR1 and CDR2: MNHNS, SASEGT. The chain uses TRBV6-1 and TRBJ1-4, with TRBD1 as a possible D gene (5 bases). The TCR comes from a female donor in good health and CMV-seropositive. The sample comprised PBMCs. The CDR3 spells CASSEGQGNEKLFF. DNA for the CDR3: TGTGCCAGCAGCGAAGGGCAGGGTAATGAAAAACTGTTTTTT.